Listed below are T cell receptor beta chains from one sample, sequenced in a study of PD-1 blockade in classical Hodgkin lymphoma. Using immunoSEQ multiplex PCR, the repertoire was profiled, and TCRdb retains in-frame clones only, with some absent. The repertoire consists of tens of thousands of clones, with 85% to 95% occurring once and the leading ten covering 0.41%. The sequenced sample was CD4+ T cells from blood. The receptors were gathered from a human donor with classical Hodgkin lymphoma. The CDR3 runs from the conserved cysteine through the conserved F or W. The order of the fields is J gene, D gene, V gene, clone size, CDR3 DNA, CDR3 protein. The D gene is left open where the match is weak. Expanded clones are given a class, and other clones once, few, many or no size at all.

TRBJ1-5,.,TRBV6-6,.,TGTGCCAGCAGTCAGGCACAGGGTCTGCAGCCCCAGCATTTT,CASSQAQGLQPQHF
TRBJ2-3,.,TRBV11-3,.,TGTGCCAGCAGCCATAGACTAGGCGGACAAGATACGCAGTATTTT,CASSHRLGGQDTQYF
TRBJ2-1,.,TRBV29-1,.,TGCAGCGCCGGAGGAACGTTTGCCTACAATGAGCAGTTCTTC,CSAGGTFAYNEQFF
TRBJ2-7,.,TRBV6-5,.,TGTGCCAGCAGGCGGGACAGCCCAGGCTCCTACGAGCAGTACTTC,CASRRDSPGSYEQYF
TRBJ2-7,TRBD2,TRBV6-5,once,TGTGCCAGCAGTTCAATTCGGACGGGGGGTCCCTACGAGCAGTACTTC,CASSSIRTGGPYEQYF
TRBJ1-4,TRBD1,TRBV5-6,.,TGTGCCAGCAGCTTGAGGACAGGGGGCCTAGTAACTAATGAAAAACTGTTTTTT,CASSLRTGGLVTNEKLFF
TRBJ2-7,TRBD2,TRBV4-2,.,TGTGCCAGCAGCCCGGGACTAGCGGGAGGGTACGAGCAGTACTTC,CASSPGLAGGYEQYF
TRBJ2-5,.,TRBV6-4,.,TGTGCCAGCAGTGACTCAGGACAGCTAAGTAAAGAGACCCAGTACTTC,CASSDSGQLSKETQYF
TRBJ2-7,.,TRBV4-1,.,TGCGCCAGCAGCCAATTAACTCTTCAGGGATCCCAGTACTTC,CASSQLTLQGSQYF
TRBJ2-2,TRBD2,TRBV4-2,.,TGTGCCAGCAGCCAAGATCCGGGGGGGGCGGACACCGGGGAGCTGTTTTTT,CASSQDPGGADTGELFF
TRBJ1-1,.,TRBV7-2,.,TGTGCCAGCAGTCGAATTGCACCGAACACTGAAGCTTTCTTT,CASSRIAPNTEAFF
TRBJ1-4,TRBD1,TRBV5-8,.,TGTGCCAGCAGCTTGGGACAGGGGCCTAATGAAAAACTGTTTTTT,CASSLGQGPNEKLFF
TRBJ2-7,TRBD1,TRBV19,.,TGTGCCAGTAGTGCCCGGGACAGGGGAAATGGCGAGCAGTACTTC,CASSARDRGNGEQYF
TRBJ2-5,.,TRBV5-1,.,TGCGCCAGCGGCCCCGGGACACCTCAAGAGACCCAGTACTTC,CASGPGTPQETQYF
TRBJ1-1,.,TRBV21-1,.,TGTGCCAGGGAGCCTTTTGAGGTGGTTGTAGGCACTGAAGCTTTCTTT,CAREPFEVVVGTEAFF
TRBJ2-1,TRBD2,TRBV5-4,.,TGTGCCAGCAGCTTGGGGGCGGGAGGGCAAAATGAGCAGTTCTTC,CASSLGAGGQNEQFF
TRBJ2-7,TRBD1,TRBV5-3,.,TGTGCCAGAAGCTTGGTACAGACAGGGCTCCACGAGCAGTACTTC,CARSLVQTGLHEQYF
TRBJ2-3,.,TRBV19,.,TGTGCCAGTAGTATATGGGGGGGCCAAGATACGCAGTATTTT,CASSIWGGQDTQYF
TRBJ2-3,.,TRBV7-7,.,TGTGCTAGCAGCTTAGATCGGGGTTCAGATACGCAGTATTTT,CASSLDRGSDTQYF
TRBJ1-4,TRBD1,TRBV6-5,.,TGTGCCAGCAGTTACAGGGGGCTAGGTGAAAAACTGTTTTTT,CASSYRGLGEKLFF
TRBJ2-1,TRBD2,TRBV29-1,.,TGCAGCGTTACGGGACTACCTGGCGATGAGCAGTTCTTC,CSVTGLPGDEQFF
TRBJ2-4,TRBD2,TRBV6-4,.,TGTGCCAGCAGTTCCGGGACTAGCGGGAGGGCAGACATTCAGTACTTC,CASSSGTSGRADIQYF